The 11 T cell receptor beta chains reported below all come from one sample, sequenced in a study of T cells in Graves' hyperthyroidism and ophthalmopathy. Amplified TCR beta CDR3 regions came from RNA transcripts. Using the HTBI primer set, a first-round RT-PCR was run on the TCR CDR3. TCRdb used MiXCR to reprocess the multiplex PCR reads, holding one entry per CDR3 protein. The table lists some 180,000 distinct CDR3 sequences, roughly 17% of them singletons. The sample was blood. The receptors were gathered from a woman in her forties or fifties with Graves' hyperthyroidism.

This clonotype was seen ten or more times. CDR3 coding DNA: TGTGCCAGCAGTTTATCGGGACAGGGTACTAACTATGGCTACACCTTC. It encodes CASSLSGQGTNYGYTF. The genes are TRBV28 and TRBJ1-2; 9 nucleotides agree with TRBD1. The J segment lost 0 bases and the V segment lost 1 base, leaving 3 bases of the junction unmatched. Germline V CDR1 and CDR2: MDHEN, SYDVKM. The CDR3 has 16 amino acids.

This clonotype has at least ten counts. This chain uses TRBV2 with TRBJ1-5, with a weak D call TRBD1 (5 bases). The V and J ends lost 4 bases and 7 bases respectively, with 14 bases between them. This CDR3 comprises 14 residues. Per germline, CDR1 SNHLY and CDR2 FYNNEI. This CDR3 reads CASSGNSGYQPQHF. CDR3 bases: TGTGCCAGCAGTGGGAATTCAGGGTACCAGCCCCAGCATTTT.

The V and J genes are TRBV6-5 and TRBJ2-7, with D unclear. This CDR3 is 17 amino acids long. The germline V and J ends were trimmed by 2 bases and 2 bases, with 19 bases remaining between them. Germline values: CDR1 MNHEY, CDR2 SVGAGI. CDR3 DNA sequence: TGTGCCAGCAGTTACAAAAGCCCGGCAGGAACTGCCTACGAGCAGTACTTC. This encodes CASSYKSPAGTAYEQYF.

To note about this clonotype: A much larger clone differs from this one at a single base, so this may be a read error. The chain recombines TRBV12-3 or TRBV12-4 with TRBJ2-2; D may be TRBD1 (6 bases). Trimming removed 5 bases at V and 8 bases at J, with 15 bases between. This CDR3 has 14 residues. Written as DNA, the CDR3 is TGTGCCAGCAGTGAAGAGCAGGGGTCAGGGGAGCTGTTTTTT. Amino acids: CASSEEQGSGELFF.

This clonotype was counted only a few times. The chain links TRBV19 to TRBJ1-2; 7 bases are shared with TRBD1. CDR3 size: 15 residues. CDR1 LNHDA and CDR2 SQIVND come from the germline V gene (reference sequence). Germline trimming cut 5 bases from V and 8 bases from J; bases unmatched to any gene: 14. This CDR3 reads CASSPYGGGSHGYTF. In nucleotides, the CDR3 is TGTGCCAGTAGTCCCTACGGAGGGGGCTCTCACGGCTACACCTTC. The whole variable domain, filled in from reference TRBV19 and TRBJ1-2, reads DGGITQSPKYLFRKEGQNVTLSCEQNLNHDAMYWYRQDPGQGLRLIYYSQIVNDFQKGDIAEGYSVSREKKESFPLTVTSAQKNPTAFYLCASSPYGGGSHGYTFGSGTRLTVV.

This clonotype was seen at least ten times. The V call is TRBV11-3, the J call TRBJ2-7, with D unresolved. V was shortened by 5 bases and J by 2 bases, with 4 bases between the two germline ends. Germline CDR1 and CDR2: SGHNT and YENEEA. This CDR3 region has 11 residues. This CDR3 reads CASSETYEQYF. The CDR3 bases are TGTGCCAGCAGCGAAACCTACGAGCAGTACTTC.

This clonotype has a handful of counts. The CDR3 coding sequence is TGTGCCAGCAGCGAAACTAGCGGGAAATCGGTCGGGGAGCTGTTTTTT. As protein: CASSETSGKSVGELFF. This chain connects TRBV14 to TRBJ2-2; 10 bases agree with TRBD2. Germline V gene lookup returns CDR1 SGHDN and CDR2 FVKESK. CDR3 length: 16 residues. Trimming at V came to 5 bases and at J to 7 bases, leaving 10 bases not matched to a gene.

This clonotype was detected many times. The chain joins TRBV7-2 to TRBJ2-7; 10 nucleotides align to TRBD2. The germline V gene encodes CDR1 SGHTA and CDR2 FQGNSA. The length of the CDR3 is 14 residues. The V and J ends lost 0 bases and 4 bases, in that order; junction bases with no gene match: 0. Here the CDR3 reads CASSLASGRYEQYF. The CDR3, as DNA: TGTGCCAGCAGCTTAGCTAGCGGGAGGTACGAGCAGTACTTC.

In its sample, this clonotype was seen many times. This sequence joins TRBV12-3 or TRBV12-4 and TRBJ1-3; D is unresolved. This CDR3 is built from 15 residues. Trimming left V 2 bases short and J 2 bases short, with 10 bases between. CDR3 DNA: TGTGCCAGCAGTTTAATGGTTTTGGCTGGAAACACCATATATTTT. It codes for CASSLMVLAGNTIYF.

The CDR3 DNA follows: TGTGCCAGCAGTTGGGGGAGGGCCAAAAACATTCAGTACTTC. It specifies CASSWGRAKNIQYF. This chain uses TRBV28 with TRBJ2-4; tentative D call: TRBD2 (6 bases). The CDR3 extends over 14 amino acids. Trimming left V 4 bases short and J 1 base short, with 8 bases between. The germline gives CDR1 MDHEN, CDR2 SYDVKM.

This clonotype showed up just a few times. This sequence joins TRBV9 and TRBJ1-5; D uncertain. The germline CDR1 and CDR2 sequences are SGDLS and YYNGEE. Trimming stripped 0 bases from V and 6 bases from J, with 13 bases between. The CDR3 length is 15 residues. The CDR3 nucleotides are TGTGCCAGCAGCGTAGACGGCGGTATCAGTCAGCCCCAGCATTTT. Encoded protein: CASSVDGGISQPQHF.